The 14 T cell receptor beta chains in this list originate from one sample, sequenced in a study of blood T cell repertoires in COVID-19. Sequencing was performed with immunoSEQ multiplex PCR; in TCRdb, only in-frame clones are kept and a portion is missing. The table lists more than 150,000 clones, 86% of them singletons. Sequencing used peripheral blood. These receptors were taken from a woman between 65 and 79 years old with acute or convalescent COVID-19.

The rearrangement uses TRBV6-5 and TRBJ1-6; 8 bases line up with TRBD1. Germline trimming cut 6 bases from V and 10 bases from J; bases unmatched to any gene: 11. The CDR3 consists of 15 residues. Germline V gives CDR1 MNHEY, CDR2 SVGAGI. The CDR3 sequence is CASSPGQGVGSPLHF. The CDR3 DNA reads TGTGCCAGCAGCCCAGGACAGGGCGTCGGATCACCCCTCCACTTT.

This CDR3 reads CASSLRQGNEKLFF. CDR3 in DNA: TGTGCCAGCAGCCTAAGACAGGGGAATGAAAAACTGTTTTTT. This chain joins TRBV3-1 (or the pseudogene TRBV3-2) and TRBJ1-4; 8 bases align to TRBD1. From germline, CDR1 is LGHDT and CDR2 YNNKEL (reference sequence). The J segment lost 5 bases and the V segment lost 4 bases, leaving 3 bases of the junction unmatched. The CDR3 has 14 residues.

The count of this clone is one. V usage is TRBV27 and J usage is TRBJ1-5, with D perhaps matching TRBD1 (6 bases). The ends were cut back, 4 bases at V and 6 bases at J, with 13 bases in the middle. The germline V gene encodes CDR1 MNHEY and CDR2 SMNVEV (reference sequence). This CDR3 is 14 amino acids long. The CDR3 is CASSSRGRSQPQHF. The CDR3 DNA reads TGTGCCAGCAGTTCCAGGGGAAGGAGTCAGCCCCAGCATTTT.

The chain uses TRBV4-1 and TRBJ1-6; 7 nucleotides align to TRBD1. Trimming cost V 3 bases and J 6 bases; bases outside gene matches: 14. This CDR3 has 18 residues. The germline gives CDR1 MGHRA, CDR2 YSYEKL. CDR3 DNA sequence: TGCGCCAGCAGCCACTTTACTGACCCGGGACAGATTAATTCACCCCTCCACTTT. It specifies CASSHFTDPGQINSPLHF.

The chain links TRBV4-3 to TRBJ2-3; 10 bases are shared with TRBD2. This CDR3 is built from 16 residues. Germline trimming cut 2 bases from V and 2 bases from J; bases unmatched to any gene: 4. Germline assignment: CDR1 LGHNA and CDR2 YSLEER. The DNA for the CDR3 is TGCGCCAGCAGCCAATTAGCGGGGGGCCCCACAGATACGCAGTATTTT. Amino acids: CASSQLAGGPTDTQYF.

The chain carries TRBV5-6 and TRBJ1-2, with D perhaps matching TRBD1 (6 bases). The CDR3 has 15 amino acids. V gave up 4 bases and J gave up 2 bases, with 15 bases separating them. CDR1 and CDR2 from the germline V gene are SGHDT and YYEEEE. The CDR3 DNA is TGTGCCAGCAGCCCGATTGGACAGAACAACTATGGCTACACCTTC. Translated, it gives CASSPIGQNNYGYTF.

The chain uses TRBV2 and TRBJ1-4, with D possibly TRBD1 on 5 matching bases. Deletions cut 6 bases from V and 7 bases from J, with 9 bases between. The CDR3 contains 12 residues. CDR1 and CDR2 (germline): SNHLY, FYNNEI. The CDR3 is CASRGDGEKLFF. In DNA, the CDR3 is TGTGCCAGCAGAGGGGATGGTGAAAAACTGTTTTTT.

The J gene is TRBJ2-7, the V gene TRBV19; 9 positions agree with TRBD1. Germline V lookup: CDR1 LNHDA, CDR2 SQIVND (reference sequence). This CDR3 has 16 residues. The V segment lost 6 bases and the J segment 0 bases; nucleotides outside the gene matches: 9. The CDR3 region has the DNA TGTGCCAGTAGACCGGGACAGGGAGGACCCTCCTACGAGCAGTACTTC. Its protein product is CASRPGQGGPSYEQYF.

This chain joins TRBV5-6 and TRBJ2-2; 12 bases match TRBD2. J gave up 4 bases and V 1 base, and 11 bases lay outside the gene matches. The CDR3 sequence is 19 residues long. The germline V gene has CDR1 SGHDT and CDR2 YYEEEE. Here the CDR3 DNA reads TGTGCCAGCAGCTTGTTGGTTCTAGCGGGGGGGCCGTTCACCGGGGAGCTGTTTTTT. Encoded protein: CASSLLVLAGGPFTGELFF.

J is TRBJ2-2 and V is TRBV19, with unresolved D. Germline lookup yields CDR1 LNHDA and CDR2 SQIVND (reference sequence). This CDR3 region has 14 residues. Trimming took 3 bases from V and 3 from J, leaving 8 bases between them. The CDR3 coding sequence is TGTGCCAGTAGTATCAGTAGCTACACCGGGGAGCTGTTTTTT. Its protein product is CASSISSYTGELFF.

This clone was picked up a small number of times. This rearrangement joins TRBV27 to TRBJ2-1; 11 bases align to TRBD2. This CDR3 spans 15 amino acids. Germline lookup yields CDR1 MNHEY and CDR2 SMNVEV (reference sequence). The trim removed 4 bases at V and 5 bases at J, leaving 4 bases unmatched. CDR3 sequence: CASSYGTSGHNEQFF. The CDR3 DNA is TGTGCCAGCAGTTACGGGACTAGCGGACACAATGAGCAGTTCTTC.

The chain is built from TRBV4-2 and TRBJ1-3, with TRBD1 matching over 8 bases. Trimming at V came to 0 bases and at J to 3 bases, leaving 4 bases not matched to a gene. This CDR3 has 16 residues. Germline values: CDR1 LGHNA, CDR2 YNFKEQ. CDR3 coding DNA: TGTGCCAGCAGCCAAGATCAGGGGGCAAGTGGAAACACCATATATTTT. It encodes CASSQDQGASGNTIYF.

The rearrangement links TRBV7-6 to TRBJ2-1; tentatively, D is TRBD2 (5 bases). V lost 3 bases and J lost 1, with 13 bases in between. The CDR3 is made up of 16 amino acids. Germline lookup yields CDR1 SGHVS and CDR2 FNYEAQ. The CDR3 nucleotides are TGTGCCAGCAGCTTGGGTTCGGGATTTTCCTACAATGAGCAGTTCTTC. Residues: CASSLGSGFSYNEQFF.

The genes are TRBV11-2 and TRBJ2-7; 9 nucleotides match TRBD2. The junction had 5 bases not matched to a gene; V was cut back by 1 base and J by 4 bases. The germline V gene has CDR1 SGHAT and CDR2 FQNNGV. This CDR3 has 15 residues. CDR3 in DNA: TGTGCCAGCAGCTTAGCTAGCGGGACGGTGTACGAGCAGTACTTC. Encoded protein: CASSLASGTVYEQYF.